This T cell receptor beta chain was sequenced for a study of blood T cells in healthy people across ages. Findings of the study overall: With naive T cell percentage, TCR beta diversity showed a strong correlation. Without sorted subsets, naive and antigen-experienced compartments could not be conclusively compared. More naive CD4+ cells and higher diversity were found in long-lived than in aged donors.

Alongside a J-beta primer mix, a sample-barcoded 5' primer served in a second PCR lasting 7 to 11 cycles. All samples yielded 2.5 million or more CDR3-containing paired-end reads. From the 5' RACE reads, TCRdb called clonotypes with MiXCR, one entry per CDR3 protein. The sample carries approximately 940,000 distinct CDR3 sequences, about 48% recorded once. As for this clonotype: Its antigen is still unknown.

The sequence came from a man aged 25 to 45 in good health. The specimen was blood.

CDR3 sequence: CASSLTPMSYNEQFF. In DNA, the CDR3 is TGTGCCAGCAGTTTGACACCGATGTCCTACAATGAGCAGTTCTTC. This chain links TRBV12-3 or TRBV12-4 with TRBJ2-1; no firm D call. V was pared by 3 bases and J by 1 base, with 10 bases between. This CDR3 comprises 15 residues.